These 23 T cell receptor beta chains were all obtained from the same sample, sequenced in a study of blood T cell repertoires in COVID-19 (dated by TCRdb to about 2020). Receptors were amplified or captured by the immunoSEQ multiplex PCR assay. TCRdb's version of the immuneACCESS table is confined to in-frame rearrangements and falls short of the full clone set. An unresolved V gene accounts for under half of the shortfall where checked; the remainder is of unknown origin. This sample lists about 200,000 clones; around 87% were detected once. Of the sample, approximately 3% is held by the ten largest clones. Sequencing was carried out using peripheral blood. The receptors derive from a man in his sixties with acute or convalescent COVID-19.

The chain uses TRBV5-4 and TRBJ2-2, with TRBD1 matching over 9 bases. Germline assignment: CDR1 SGHNT and CDR2 YYREEE (reference sequence). The CDR3 has 14 residues. J lost 8 bases, V lost 6 bases, and 8 bases had no gene match. The CDR3 region is CASIDRGSSGELFF. The CDR3 DNA follows: TGTGCCAGCATCGACAGGGGGTCATCGGGGGAGCTGTTTTTT.

The V and J genes are TRBV29-1 and TRBJ1-1; TRBD1 agrees at 7 bases. The CDR3 is 12 amino acids. V lost 6 bases, J lost 0 bases, and 1 base stayed unmatched. Per germline, CDR1 SQVTM and CDR2 ANQGSEA. CDR3 loop: CSVDRMNTEAFF. The CDR3 DNA sequence: TGCAGCGTGGACAGGATGAACACTGAAGCTTTCTTT.

The V call is TRBV28, the J call TRBJ1-2, with a possible D match to TRBD1 (5 bases). This CDR3 contains 14 residues. Germline CDR1 reads MDHEN; CDR2 reads SYDVKM. V lost 5 bases, J lost 5 bases, and 15 bases lay in between. The CDR3 here is CASSPPEGLYGYTF. The CDR3 DNA follows: TGTGCCAGCAGTCCCCCGGAGGGGCTATATGGCTACACCTTC.

This clone was detected a few times. The J gene is TRBJ1-1, the V gene TRBV9, with a weak D call TRBD1 (5 bases). The CDR3 is 16 residues long. Trimming removed 4 bases from V and 1 base from J, with 17 bases in between. Looked up from germline, CDR1 is SGDLS and CDR2 is YYNGEE. CDR3 sequence: CASSPSLRAPNTEAFF. CDR3 in DNA: TGTGCCAGCAGCCCATCCCTCAGGGCCCCGAACACTGAAGCTTTCTTT.

V is TRBV19 and J is TRBJ1-5; 7 positions agree with TRBD1. The CDR3 sequence is 15 residues long. The germline V gene encodes CDR1 LNHDA and CDR2 SQIVND (reference sequence). V lost 6 bases to trimming and J lost 1 base; unmatched junction nucleotides: 6. The chain's CDR3 is CASRRQGRSNQPQHF. CDR3 sequence (DNA): TGTGCCAGTAGGAGACAGGGTAGGAGCAATCAGCCCCAGCATTTT.

In this sample, this clone turned up once. The rearrangement uses TRBV10-1 and TRBJ2-7, with 9 bases matching TRBD1. Germline values: CDR1 WNHNN, CDR2 SYGVQD (reference sequence). The ends lost 4 bases at V and 5 bases at J; junction bases unmatched: 6. CDR3 length: 14 amino acids. The CDR3 DNA reads as TGCGCCAGCAGTGGGACAGGGGTGAGGCACGAGCAGTACTTC. It encodes CASSGTGVRHEQYF.

The chain joins TRBV4-1 to TRBJ2-1, with TRBD2 as a possible D gene (5 bases). V gave up 4 bases and J gave up 9 bases, with 7 bases separating them. Germline V gene lookup returns CDR1 MGHRA and CDR2 YSYEKL. The CDR3 has 11 amino acids. The DNA for the CDR3 is TGCGCCAGCAGCCCCGGAGGTGAGCAGTTCTTC. Protein sequence: CASSPGGEQFF.

The rearrangement uses TRBV18 and TRBJ2-7; TRBD1 matches 7 bases. Trimming took 0 bases from V and 3 from J; bases not matched to a gene: 5. The CDR3 runs 15 residues. Germline V CDR1 and CDR2: KGHSH, LQKENI. CDR3 sequence: CASSPPGDRFYEQYF. CDR3 DNA: TGTGCCAGCTCACCACCGGGGGACAGATTCTACGAGCAGTACTTC.

This clone has more than one count but fewer than ten. The rearrangement joins TRBV2 to TRBJ1-2; D is unclear. V lost 4 bases, J lost 5 bases, and 11 bases lay in between. Germline V gives CDR1 SNHLY, CDR2 FYNNEI. The CDR3 covers 13 residues. CDR3 sequence reads: CASSVRAGYGYTF. The CDR3, as DNA: TGTGCCAGCAGTGTGAGGGCGGGGTATGGCTACACCTTC.

This clone showed up just a few times. This sequence joins TRBV10-3 and TRBJ1-3; no clear D. V was trimmed by 2 bases and J by 4 bases, leaving 3 bases between them. The germline CDR1 and CDR2 sequences are ENHRY and SYGVKD. The CDR3 has 12 amino acids. The CDR3 loop is CAISEQGNTIYF. The CDR3 DNA sequence: TGTGCCATCAGTGAGCAGGGAAACACCATATATTTT.

The chain couples TRBV5-1 to TRBJ1-3; 10 nucleotides match TRBD1. The CDR3 totals 17 residues. Germline V lookup: CDR1 SGHRS, CDR2 YFSETQ. V shed 1 base, J shed 1 base, and the junction held 5 bases outside the gene matches. CDR3 DNA sequence: TGCGCCAGCAGCTTGAGCGGACAGGGGGTTTCTGGAAACACCATATATTTT. Encoded protein: CASSLSGQGVSGNTIYF. Variable domain in full (rest from reference TRBV5-1 and TRBJ1-3): KAGVTQTPRYLIKTRGQQVTLSCSPISGHRSVSWYQQTPGQGLQFLFEYFSETQRNKGNFPGRFSGRQFSNSRSEMNVSTLELGDSALYLCASSLSGQGVSGNTIYFGEGSWLTVV.

The genes are TRBV28 and TRBJ1-2; perhaps TRBD1 as D (6 bases). The V end lost 3 bases, the J end lost 5 bases, and 7 bases lay between the germline ends. CDR1 is MDHEN and CDR2 is SYDVKM in the germline V gene. The CDR3 extends over 12 amino acids. The CDR3 DNA follows: TGTGCCAGCAGTTTTACAGGGTATGGCTACACCTTC. It translates to CASSFTGYGYTF.

This chain connects TRBV4-1 to TRBJ2-2; 8 nucleotides line up with TRBD1. The CDR3 contains 18 residues. V was clipped by 2 bases and J by 6 bases; unmatched bases: 14. Germline loops: CDR1 MGHRA, CDR2 YSYEKL. CDR3 in amino acids: CASSQIKDRVSGAGELFF. The DNA of the CDR3 is TGCGCCAGCAGCCAAATCAAGGACAGGGTCAGTGGCGCCGGGGAGCTGTTTTTT.

The rearrangement joins TRBV6-5 to TRBJ1-1; weak D call: TRBD1 (5 bases). Trimming pared 4 bases from V and 4 bases from J, leaving 13 bases between. The CDR3 consists of 14 residues. The germline V gene encodes CDR1 MNHEY and CDR2 SVGAGI. CDR3 region: CASSFGRTSTEAFF. The CDR3 region has the DNA TGTGCCAGCAGTTTCGGACGGACATCCACTGAAGCTTTCTTT.

This chain joins TRBV3-1 (or the pseudogene TRBV3-2) and TRBJ2-1, with 12 bases lining up with TRBD2. The germline gives CDR1 LGHDT, CDR2 YNNKEL (reference sequence). This CDR3 comprises 16 residues. Trimming cost V 5 bases and J 6 bases; bases outside gene matches: 8. CDR3 DNA: TGTGCCAGCAGCACTCTAGCGGGGGGGCCTTTCAATGAGCAGTTCTTC. It encodes CASSTLAGGPFNEQFF.

The chain couples TRBV5-1 to TRBJ2-5; D is undetermined. V lost 0 bases to trimming and J lost 5 bases, with 11 bases between them. The V gene's germline CDR1 is SGHRS and CDR2 YFSETQ. The CDR3 totals 14 residues. CDR3 DNA: TGCGCCAGCAGCTTGGCCCCGGGTTGGGAGACCCAGTACTTC. Its translation: CASSLAPGWETQYF.

The V and J genes are TRBV5-4 and TRBJ2-1, with 8 bases fitting TRBD2. The junction had 7 bases not matched to a gene; V was cut back by 5 bases and J by 0 bases. The CDR3 consists of 16 residues. The V gene's germline CDR1 is SGHNT and CDR2 YYREEE (reference sequence). CDR3 sequence: CASRPWRGVSYNEQFF. CDR3 bases: TGTGCCAGCAGACCTTGGCGGGGGGTCTCCTACAATGAGCAGTTCTTC.

J is TRBJ1-2 and V is TRBV19; D not certain. Trimming took 1 base from V and 0 from J, leaving 12 bases between them. This CDR3 is built from 16 residues. In germline, CDR1 is LNHDA, CDR2 SQIVND (reference sequence). Here the CDR3 reads CASSIAPRGSNYGYTF. The DNA for the CDR3 is TGTGCCAGTAGTATAGCCCCTCGCGGATCTAACTATGGCTACACCTTC.

V usage is TRBV6-5 and J usage is TRBJ1-2; the D gene is possibly TRBD1 (5 bases). The V gene's germline CDR1 is MNHEY and CDR2 SVGAGI. Trimming took off 8 bases at V and 0 bases at J, with 10 bases between the two ends. The CDR3 is made up of 13 amino acids. CDR3 coding DNA: TGTGCCAGCCATACAGGTTCTAACTATGGCTACACCTTC. Amino acid sequence: CASHTGSNYGYTF.

The CDR3: CASSVRGLATEQFF. CDR3 DNA sequence: TGTGCCAGCAGCGTACGAGGACTAGCCACTGAGCAGTTCTTC. The rearrangement links TRBV9 to TRBJ2-1; 8 bases line up with TRBD2. The CDR3 extends over 14 amino acids. From germline, CDR1 is SGDLS and CDR2 YYNGEE. V lost 1 base and J lost 9; bases outside the gene matches: 6. The full variable domain, its missing parts supplied by reference TRBV9 and TRBJ2-1, is DSGVTQTPKHLITATGQRVTLRCSPRSGDLSVYWYQQSLDQGLQFLIQYYNGEERAKGNILERFSAQQFPDLHSELNLSSLELGDSALYFCASSVRGLATEQFFGPGTRLTVL.

DNA of the CDR3: TGCGCCAGCAGCCACGGGACAGGGTCAAATGAGCAGTTCTTC. Translation gives CASSHGTGSNEQFF. The chain has TRBV4-1 and TRBJ2-1; 9 bases align to TRBD1. Germline CDR1 MGHRA, CDR2 YSYEKL. Unmatched junction bases numbered 4, after V lost 3 bases and J lost 7 bases. The CDR3 extends over 14 amino acids.

The chain employs TRBV2 and TRBJ2-3; 9 bases are a match to TRBD1. Germline V gene sequence: CDR1 SNHLY, CDR2 FYNNEI. V dropped 6 bases and J dropped 10; count of bases not matched to a gene: 14. The CDR3 contains 15 residues. The CDR3, as DNA: TGTGCCAGCAGAGCTTCAGGACAGGGGTGGTCTGCGCAGTATTTT. Its translation is CASRASGQGWSAQYF.

The chain couples TRBV5-1 to TRBJ2-3; the match to TRBD2 covers 7 bases. CDR3 size: 15 residues. Germline lookup yields CDR1 SGHRS and CDR2 YFSETQ. Trimming cost V 4 bases and J 0 bases; bases outside gene matches: 5. CDR3 loop: CASSRGVSSTDTQYF. The CDR3 bases are TGCGCCAGCAGCCGGGGGGTGTCTAGCACAGATACGCAGTATTTT.